The clone carrying this TCR beta chain was counted only a few times. The data derive from a study of cytomegalovirus exposure and HLA in healthy donors. The V end lost 2 bases, the J end lost 1 base, and 8 bases lay between the germline ends. Germline V gene data show CDR1 as MNHNY and CDR2 as SVGAGI (reference sequence). The CDR3 length is 14 residues. Primers: 60 Vbeta forward and 13 Jbeta reverse. Measured with immunoSEQ multiplex PCR; TCRdb has only the in-frame clones, and not every one. The sample includes about 140,000 clones, 70% to 80% of them seen just once. The chain employs TRBV6-6 and TRBJ1-1; D gene unclear. This clonotype was obtained from a female donor in good health and CMV-seronegative. The sample was PBMCs. This CDR3 reads CASSYPQQNTEAFF. The CDR3 nucleotides read TGTGCCAGCAGTTACCCACAGCAGAACACTGAAGCTTTCTTT.